A selection of T cell receptor beta chains follows, all from one sample in a study of T cell responses to AZD1222 COVID-19 vaccine. Sequencing used immunoSEQ multiplex PCR; TCRdb keeps in-frame clones, though not all of them. The sample contains roughly 190,000 clones, approximately 91% of which appear only once. The specimen was peripheral blood, collected 28 days after the second AZD1222 dose. The receptors derive from an adult who received the AZD1222 COVID-19 vaccine. Both conserved end residues are part of each CDR3. Fields, in order: V gene, J gene, CDR3 protein.

>TRBV7-9|TRBJ1-2
CASSLQRGGNYGYTF
>TRBV19|TRBJ1-5
CASSIETGGNQPQHF
>TRBV30|TRBJ2-1
CASLGLASGGNEQFF
>TRBV4-3|TRBJ2-3
CASSQGGGGQDTQYF
>TRBV7-2|TRBJ2-7
CASSPLGAGGNEQYF
>TRBV18|TRBJ2-3
CASSPSSVGDTQYF
>TRBV19|TRBJ1-1
CASRMGQNTEAFF
>TRBV3-1/TRBV3-2|TRBJ2-1
CASSYRVHEQFF
>TRBV6-5|TRBJ1-2
CASTSRTGYNGYTF
>TRBV27|TRBJ1-1
CASSSSRQGFGEAFF
>TRBV6-5|TRBJ2-5
CASRALGAGTKTQYF
>TRBV5-5|TRBJ1-6
CASSQPGQQPEGSPLHF
>TRBV28|TRBJ1-6
CASSLWAGREPLHF
>TRBV18|TRBJ1-4
CASSPPDGWNEKLFF
>TRBV29-1|TRBJ1-1
CSVVDRGAKNTEAFF
>TRBV5-6|TRBJ1-2
CASSLRTGYTPNYGYTF
>TRBV19|TRBJ2-7
CASSSQGANEQYF
>TRBV24-1|TRBJ1-5
CATSVAAREDNRHQPQHF
>TRBV5-1|TRBJ2-1
CASSLRASGVYNEQFF
>TRBV6-5|TRBJ1-3
CASSYSGHRTGNTIYF
>TRBV5-4|TRBJ2-2
CASSLVLRGTGELFF
>TRBV30|TRBJ1-6
CAWSVATSGNSPLHF
>TRBV19|TRBJ2-1
CASSIAGPGNEQFF
>TRBV20-1|TRBJ1-1
CSASPMGQVNTEAFF
>TRBV5-5|TRBJ1-5
CASSQVGGIWNQPQHF
>TRBV6-6|TRBJ1-5
CASSPRGGQPQHF
>TRBV30|TRBJ1-1
CAWSPRVNTEAFF
>TRBV7-9|TRBJ1-5
CASSYSTGNQPQHF
>TRBV10-2|TRBJ1-1
CASRGQNTEAFF
>TRBV12-3/TRBV12-4|TRBJ2-1
CASKRGDNWGQFF
>TRBV27|TRBJ2-7
CASSLRGQGQEQYF
>TRBV24-1|TRBJ1-2
CATSDPHLTTGKVLSHGYTF
>TRBV15|TRBJ2-7
CATSRDPSGTMSSYEQYF
>TRBV7-6|TRBJ2-1
CASSFRGASVNEQFF
>TRBV7-3|TRBJ2-1
CASSSGRVYNEQFF
>TRBV19|TRBJ1-5
CASSASGTPNQPQHF
>TRBV14|TRBJ2-1
CASSQVTSGSRNEQFF
>TRBV7-2|TRBJ2-2
CASSLRGANTGELFF
>TRBV7-3|TRBJ2-3
CASSSGLADTSLTDTQYF
>TRBV28|TRBJ1-3
CATRRAPNTIYF
>TRBV24-1|TRBJ1-5
CATSDRGTDQPQHF
>TRBV19|TRBJ1-1
CASSRDFPGNTEAFF
>TRBV7-2|TRBJ1-2
CASSSSGDGYTF
>TRBV5-6|TRBJ1-2
CASSFTESSRYGYTF
>TRBV18|TRBJ2-3
CASSPLGRAGGGTDTQYF
>TRBV7-3|TRBJ2-1
CASSLTGAQNEQFF
>TRBV7-8|TRBJ2-1
CASSITGVKGGEQFF
>TRBV5-1|TRBJ2-2
CASSSTPVGDTGELFF
>TRBV6-5|TRBJ1-5
CASSYLQGQPQHF
>TRBV28|TRBJ1-2
CASSLGINYGYTF
>TRBV6-6|TRBJ2-3
CASIGGASDTQYF
>TRBV14|TRBJ2-1
CASSQRPGLAGVGSYNEQFF
>TRBV6-2/TRBV6-3|TRBJ1-2
CASSSQPRTGLLIYGYTF